These 24 T cell receptor beta chains were all obtained from the same sample, sequenced in a study of regulatory T cells in long-lasting Graves disease. TCR beta libraries were built with iRepertoire HTBI primers and Arm-PCR of CDR3 regions. MiXCR was run by TCRdb on the multiplex PCR reads, yielding one entry per CDR3 protein. Among about 430,000 distinct CDR3 sequences listed, around 23% were seen once. Time point here: persistent/refractory GD, antithyroid drugs over 5 years with positive TRAb. RNA isolated from PBMCs was used to make the TCR library. The specimen was peripheral blood mononuclear cells (PBMCs), collected when the disease was refractory, from a patient treated with antithyroid drugs. The receptors here all came from a female donor with Graves disease.

As for this clonotype: One base away lies a much larger clone, so this may be a sequencing read error. V usage is TRBV24-1 and J usage is TRBJ2-7, with D unresolved. Germline CDR1 reads KGHDR; CDR2 reads SFDVKD. V was trimmed by 5 bases and J by 6 bases, leaving 10 bases between them. The CDR3 loop spans 12 amino acids. CDR3 region: CATSGSYAEQYF. The CDR3 bases are TGTGCCACCAGTGGTAGCTATGCCGAGCAGTACTTC.

The chain employs TRBV28 and TRBJ2-4; D not resolved. Germline-derived CDR1 and CDR2 are MDHEN and SYDVKM. V dropped 6 bases and J dropped 8 bases, with 11 bases sitting between them. This CDR3 is built from 12 residues. CDR3 sequence (DNA): TGTGCCAGCAGCCCAGGTCGGGACATTCAGTACTTC. It is translated as CASSPGRDIQYF.

This clonotype has more than one count but fewer than ten. The rearrangement uses TRBV4-1 and TRBJ2-7; D not certain. Germline CDR1 is MGHRA and CDR2 is YSYEKL. Trimming took off 3 bases at V and 5 bases at J, with 8 bases between the two ends. CDR3 length: 12 amino acids. Written as DNA, the CDR3 is TGCGCCAGCAGCCATCTGGGTGACGAGCAGTACTTC. This encodes CASSHLGDEQYF.

V usage is TRBV27 and J usage is TRBJ1-5, with 7 positions matching TRBD1. The CDR3 length is 13 residues. Trimming removed 2 bases from V and 5 bases from J; junction bases left unmatched: 0. Per the germline V gene, CDR1 is MNHEY and CDR2 is SMNVEV (reference sequence). The CDR3 loop is CASSLGQDQPQHF. The CDR3 DNA reads TGTGCCAGCAGTTTAGGACAGGATCAGCCCCAGCATTTT.

Many counts were recorded for this clonotype. The V call is TRBV2, the J call TRBJ1-2, with D tentatively TRBD1 (6 bases). The V and J ends lost 10 bases and 6 bases respectively, with 18 bases between them. CDR3 length equals 13 residues. CDR1 and CDR2 from the germline V gene are SNHLY and FYNNEI. Here the CDR3 reads CAIKRDYRDGYTF. CDR3 DNA: TGTGCCATAAAACGGGATTACAGGGATGGCTACACCTTC.

At least ten counts were recorded for this clonotype. The rearrangement uses TRBV24-1 and TRBJ2-5; TRBD2 is a possible D gene (6 bases). Germline values: CDR1 KGHDR, CDR2 SFDVKD. V was cut by 7 bases and J by 2 bases, with 16 bases left in between. The CDR3 runs to 15 residues. The DNA for the CDR3 is TGTGCCACCAGCCAGGGAATTAGCGGACAAGAGACCCAGTACTTC. As protein: CATSQGISGQETQYF.

This clonotype was detected only a few times. This chain joins TRBV28 and TRBJ2-3, with D perhaps matching TRBD2 (6 bases). The CDR3 runs to 10 residues. V was shortened by 6 bases and J by 9 bases, with 7 bases between the two germline ends. Germline V gene sequence: CDR1 MDHEN, CDR2 SYDVKM. CDR3 sequence: CASRGGTQYF. CDR3 nucleotides: TGTGCCAGCAGGGGGGGAACGCAGTATTTT.

The chain has TRBV19 and TRBJ2-2, with D hard to call. This CDR3 comprises 12 residues. Germline lookup yields CDR1 LNHDA and CDR2 SQIVND (reference sequence). Trimming removed 4 bases from V and 8 bases from J, with 8 bases in between. Written as DNA, the CDR3 is TGTGCCAGTAGTACCAACCCTGGGGAGCTGTTTTTT. Its protein product is CASSTNPGELFF.

This clonotype was seen a few times. Mismatch with germline at one junction end may stem from a read error. This chain uses TRBV3-1 with TRBJ2-7, with 13 bases lining up with TRBD2. The CDR3 is made up of 16 amino acids. From germline, CDR1 is LGHDT and CDR2 YNNKEL (reference sequence). The CDR3 loop is CTSSQDFTSGRDRQYF. CDR3 bases: TGTACCAGCAGCCAAGATTTCACTAGCGGGAGGGACCGGCAGTACTTC.

As to this clonotype: A read error may be the cause here, since a much bigger clone is one base away. The conserved closing phenylalanine or tryptophan is absent in this CDR3, likely reflecting a read error. The rearrangement links TRBV20-1 to TRBJ2-7; 9 bases are a match to TRBD2. Losses at the gene ends were 0 bases for V and 3 bases for J; bases not matched to a gene: 6. The CDR3 extends over 15 amino acids. CDR1 is DFQATT and CDR2 is SNEGSKA in the germline V gene (reference sequence). Written as DNA, the CDR3 is TGCAGTGCTAGAGACGGAGCGGGAGGCCACTACGAGCAGTACCTC. This translates into CSARDGAGGHYEQYL.

This clonotype was found a few times. The chain couples TRBV4-1 to TRBJ1-4, with D maybe TRBD1 (5 bases). The V end lost 6 bases, the J end lost 5 bases, and 16 bases lay between the germline ends. Germline loops: CDR1 MGHRA, CDR2 YSYEKL. The CDR3 spans 15 residues. CDR3 bases: TGCGCCAGCAGACCCATCCCGGGACCGAATGAAAAACTGTTTTTT. It translates to CASRPIPGPNEKLFF.

This clonotype was counted ten times or more. The chain uses TRBV10-3 and TRBJ1-6; 7 bases match TRBD1. V shed 9 bases, J shed 10 bases, and the junction held 9 bases outside the gene matches. This CDR3 has 13 residues. Per germline, CDR1 ENHRY and CDR2 SYGVKD. The CDR3 region has the DNA TGTGCCATTATGGACAGGCAGGACTCACCCCTCCACTTT. Its protein is CAIMDRQDSPLHF.

This clonotype was recorded a few times. The rearrangement joins TRBV29-1 to TRBJ1-1; TRBD1 might be the D (6 bases). There are 13 residues in the CDR3. Germline V gives CDR1 SQVTM, CDR2 ANQGSEA. V shed 4 bases and J shed 2 bases, with 11 bases lying between them. CDR3 residues: CSVVSRGNTEAFF. CDR3 nucleotides: TGCAGCGTTGTTAGCAGGGGAAACACTGAAGCTTTCTTT. The variable domain in full, with the rest retrieved from reference TRBV29-1 and TRBJ1-1, is SAVISQKPSRDICQRGTSLTIQCQVDSQVTMMFWYRQQPGQSLTLIATANQGSEATYESGFVIDKFPISRPNLTFSTLTVSNMSPEDSSIYLCSVVSRGNTEAFFGQGTRLTVV.

This clonotype appeared a few times. The chain recombines TRBV6-1 with TRBJ1-2, with 11 bases matching TRBD1. The length of the CDR3 is 13 residues. V was clipped by 6 bases and J by 6 bases; unmatched bases: 3. Germline V CDR1 and CDR2: MNHNS, SASEGT. CDR3 DNA: TGTGCCAGCAGCCGGACAGGGGGCCATGGCTACACCTTC. It translates to CASSRTGGHGYTF.

Points on this clonotype: This may come from a read error, since a much larger clone is one base off. The chain links TRBV28 to TRBJ2-2; no definite D call. The CDR3 runs to 13 residues. Germline CDR1 is MDHEN and CDR2 is SYDVKM. CDR3 protein: CVSSFLGYGELFF. Here the CDR3 DNA reads TGTGTCAGCAGTTTTCTAGGTTACGGGGAGCTGTTTTTT.

V usage is TRBV20-1 and J usage is TRBJ2-1; D not certain. V was clipped by 4 bases and J by 4 bases, with 8 bases between them. The CDR3 contains 12 residues. Germline CDR1 is DFQATT and CDR2 is SNEGSKA (reference sequence). The CDR3 nucleotides are TGCAGTGCTATTGCGCTTTACAATGAGCAGTTCTTC. Amino acid sequence: CSAIALYNEQFF.

As to this clonotype: Given a much more abundant clone one base away, this may be a read error. The chain recombines TRBV30 with TRBJ1-5; TRBD1 agrees at 7 bases. This CDR3 is built from 15 residues. Germline V gene lookup returns CDR1 GTSNPN and CDR2 SVGIG (reference sequence). The trim removed 3 bases at V and 6 bases at J, leaving 11 bases unmatched. CDR3 in DNA: TGTGCCTGGAGCACCCTCGGACAGGTCAGTCAGCCCCAGCATTTT. Its translation is CAWSTLGQVSQPQHF.

This clonotype was counted between two and nine times. V usage is TRBV30 and J usage is TRBJ1-1, with D hard to call. Germline V gene lookup returns CDR1 GTSNPN and CDR2 SVGIG (reference sequence). V shed 3 bases and J shed 1 base, with 12 bases lying between them. The CDR3 spans 14 residues. The CDR3 spells CAWSGRGKNTEAFF. Here the CDR3 DNA reads TGTGCCTGGAGCGGGAGAGGTAAGAACACTGAAGCTTTCTTT.

This clonotype was seen more than once but under ten times. The genes are TRBV7-9 and TRBJ2-3; no definite D call. The ends were cut back, 1 base at V and 6 bases at J, with 17 bases in the middle. Germline values: CDR1 SEHNR, CDR2 FQNEAQ (reference sequence). The CDR3 totals 16 residues. CDR3 residues: CASSLDRHHTRDTQYF. CDR3 DNA sequence: TGTGCCAGCAGCTTAGATAGGCACCACACCCGGGATACGCAGTATTTT.

This chain uses TRBV3-1 with TRBJ2-1; D is undetermined. This CDR3 comprises 12 residues. Germline V gene sequence: CDR1 LGHDT, CDR2 YNNKEL (reference sequence). V lost 3 bases and J 6 bases, leaving 6 bases between the germline ends. The CDR3 reads CASSHDINEQFF. CDR3 nucleotide sequence: TGTGCCAGCAGCCACGACATCAATGAGCAGTTCTTC.

The genes are TRBV4-1 and TRBJ2-4, with 7 nucleotides matching TRBD1. The CDR3 totals 17 residues. Germline V gene data show CDR1 as MGHRA and CDR2 as YSYEKL. Trimming at V came to 1 base and at J to 2 bases, leaving 8 bases not matched to a gene. The CDR3 spells CASSQVGTGATKNIQYF. DNA for the CDR3: TGCGCCAGCAGCCAAGTAGGAACAGGGGCAACCAAAAACATTCAGTACTTC.

This clonotype appeared a few times. This chain joins TRBV27 and TRBJ2-7; TRBD1 matches at 7 bases. Germline V lookup: CDR1 MNHEY, CDR2 SMNVEV (reference sequence). The CDR3 is 14 residues long. Losses at the gene ends were 4 bases for V and 4 bases for J; bases not matched to a gene: 7. In DNA form, the CDR3 reads TGTGCCAGCAGTTGGGCCGGGACAGATTACGAGCAGTACTTC. Translated: CASSWAGTDYEQYF.

The chain joins TRBV4-1 to TRBJ2-5; D gene uncertain. Judging by the DNA end, TRBJ2-1 fits better; the J call may be wrong. Germline V gene data show CDR1 as MGHRA and CDR2 as YSYEKL. The CDR3 sequence is 13 residues long. This CDR3 reads CASSQAPLIEQFF. The CDR3 DNA follows: TGCGCCAGCAGCCAAGCCCCCCTCATTGAGCAGTTCTTC.

This chain connects TRBV6-1 to TRBJ1-1; possible D gene TRBD1, 6 bases. CDR1 and CDR2 from the germline V gene are MNHNS and SASEGT. This CDR3 has 16 residues. V dropped 6 bases and J dropped 0 bases, with 17 bases sitting between them. Here the CDR3 reads CASSPGAAGMNTEAFF. CDR3 sequence (DNA): TGTGCCAGCAGCCCGGGGGCGGCCGGTATGAACACTGAAGCTTTCTTT.